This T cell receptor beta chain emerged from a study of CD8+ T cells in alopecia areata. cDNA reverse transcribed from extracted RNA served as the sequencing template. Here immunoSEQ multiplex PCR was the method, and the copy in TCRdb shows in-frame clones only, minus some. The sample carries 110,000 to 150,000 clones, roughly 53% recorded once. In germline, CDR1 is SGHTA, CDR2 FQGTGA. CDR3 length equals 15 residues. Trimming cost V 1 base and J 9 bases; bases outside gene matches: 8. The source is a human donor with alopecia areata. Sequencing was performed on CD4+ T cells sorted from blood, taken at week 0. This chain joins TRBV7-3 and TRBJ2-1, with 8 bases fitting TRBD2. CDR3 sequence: CASSLSLGGAAEQFF. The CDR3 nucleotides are TGTGCCAGCAGCTTAAGTCTCGGGGGGGCCGCTGAGCAGTTCTTC.